A selection of T cell receptor beta chains follows, all from one sample in a study of blood T cells in healthy people across ages. TCRdb re-called the 5' RACE reads through MiXCR, storing one row per CDR3 protein. The top ten clones hold around 23% of a sample with approximately 1,700,000 distinct CDR3 sequences, roughly two fifths of them seen once. Sequences were obtained from blood. These receptors all stem from a human donor in good health. Each CDR3 is given with its conserved first and last residue. The D gene is left open where the match is weak. Clone size, where shown, is once, few, many, or a class for clones that have expanded.

CDR3: CAIRGLTHEQYF; DNA: TGTGCCATCAGAGGTTTGACACACGAGCAGTACTTC; J: TRBJ2-7; D: NA; size: many; V: TRBV10-3
CDR3: CASSEYFAVAGSQDAYNEQFF; DNA: TGTGCCAGCAGTGAATATTTCGCGGTGGCAGGGTCCCAGGACGCCTACAATGAGCAGTTCTTC; J: TRBJ2-1; D: NA; size: few; V: TRBV25-1
CDR3: CASSLTVQDYGYTF; DNA: TGTGCCAGCAGCTTAACGGTACAGGACTATGGCTACACCTTC; J: TRBJ1-2; D: NA; size: NA; V: TRBV7-3
CDR3: CASSFEEPYEQYF; DNA: TGTGCCAGCAGCTTTGAGGAGCCTTACGAGCAGTACTTC; J: TRBJ2-7; D: NA; size: few; V: TRBV7-2
CDR3: CTSSQEGSRSPQETQYF; DNA: TGCACCAGCAGCCAAGAAGGTAGCAGGTCACCTCAAGAGACCCAGTACTTC; J: TRBJ2-5; D: NA; size: few; V: TRBV4-1
CDR3: CASSFPTGGQDIQYF; DNA: TGTGCCAGCAGTTTTCCGACAGGGGGCCAAGACATTCAGTACTTC; J: TRBJ2-4; D: TRBD1; size: few; V: TRBV7-2
CDR3: CASSSPKGARLEQYF; DNA: TGCGCCAGCAGCAGTCCGAAGGGGGCGCGTCTCGAGCAGTACTTC; J: TRBJ2-7; D: TRBD1; size: NA; V: TRBV5-1
CDR3: CSARPGNPPYEQYF; DNA: TGCAGTGCTAGACCCGGGAACCCCCCCTACGAGCAGTACTTC; J: TRBJ2-7; D: NA; size: NA; V: TRBV20-1
CDR3: CASSPDVRGEQFF; DNA: TGTGCCAGCAGCCCAGATGTGAGGGGGGAGCAGTTCTTC; J: TRBJ2-1; D: NA; size: NA; V: TRBV9
CDR3: CASSRSFEGAKNIQYF; DNA: TGTGCCAGCAGTCGCTCGTTTGAGGGGGCCAAAAACATTCAGTACTTC; J: TRBJ2-4; D: NA; size: NA; V: TRBV6-5
CDR3: CSARDVRALKAFF; DNA: TGCAGTGCTAGAGACGTTCGGGCACTCAAAGCTTTCTTT; J: TRBJ1-1; D: NA; size: NA; V: TRBV20-1
CDR3: CAWNQLGEGQPQHF; DNA: TGTGCCTGGAACCAACTAGGGGAAGGTCAGCCCCAGCATTTT; J: TRBJ1-5; D: NA; size: NA; V: TRBV30
CDR3: CATSRDRDNQPQHF; DNA: TGTGCCACCTCGAGAGACAGGGACAATCAGCCCCAGCATTTT; J: TRBJ1-5; D: TRBD1; size: NA; V: TRBV2
CDR3: CASKEQSYEQYF; DNA: TGTGCCAGCAAAGAGCAGTCCTACGAGCAGTACTTC; J: TRBJ2-7; D: NA; size: once; V: TRBV6-2/TRBV6-3
CDR3: CASAWSNYEQYF; DNA: TGTGCCAGCGCGTGGTCCAACTACGAGCAGTACTTC; J: TRBJ2-7; D: NA; size: few; V: TRBV12-3/TRBV12-4
CDR3: CASRLGGSGLNEQFF; DNA: TGTGCCAGCCGTCTCGGCGGCTCGGGGTTGAATGAGCAGTTCTTC; J: TRBJ2-1; D: NA; size: NA; V: TRBV6-5
CDR3: CAIRGPNQPQHF; DNA: TGTGCCATCAGGGGTCCGAATCAGCCCCAGCATTTT; J: TRBJ1-5; D: NA; size: few; V: TRBV10-3
CDR3: CASSELAGATDTQYF; DNA: TGTGCCAGCAGTGAGCTAGCGGGAGCTACAGATACGCAGTATTTT; J: TRBJ2-3; D: TRBD2; size: NA; V: TRBV2
CDR3: CASSFHTVVGANVLTF; DNA: TGTGCCAGCAGCTTCCATACAGTGGTAGGGGCCAACGTCCTGACTTTC; J: TRBJ2-6; D: NA; size: NA; V: TRBV5-5
CDR3: CASSAAPGQGYNEQFF; DNA: TGTGCCAGCAGCGCTGCCCCGGGACAGGGGTACAATGAGCAGTTCTTC; J: TRBJ2-1; D: TRBD1; size: few; V: TRBV7-2
CDR3: CASSPDSGEQYF; DNA: TGTGCCAGCAGCCCAGACTCGGGGGAGCAGTACTTC; J: TRBJ2-7; D: NA; size: many; V: TRBV7-9
CDR3: CATSSAGETQYF; DNA: TGTGCCACCAGCTCGGCTGGGGAGACCCAGTACTTC; J: TRBJ2-5; D: NA; size: NA; V: TRBV15
CDR3: CSAHPGGVLNTEAFF; DNA: TGCAGTGCTCACCCTGGGGGGGTCTTGAACACTGAAGCTTTCTTT; J: TRBJ1-1; D: NA; size: NA; V: TRBV20-1
CDR3: CASSLSGGNEQYF; DNA: TGTGCCAGCAGTTTATCCGGGGGCAACGAGCAGTACTTC; J: TRBJ2-7; D: NA; size: NA; V: TRBV12-3/TRBV12-4
CDR3: CASSLAKGGEGYTF; DNA: TGCGCCAGCAGCTTGGCCAAAGGAGGAGAAGGCTACACCTTC; J: TRBJ1-2; D: NA; size: NA; V: TRBV5-1
CDR3: CASSLAAVRGGCTF; DNA: TGTGCCAGCAGTTTAGCGGCCGTTAGGGGTGGCTGCACCTTC; J: TRBJ1-2; D: NA; size: few; V: TRBV12-3/TRBV12-4
CDR3: CASSHTPNYGYTF; DNA: TGTGCCAGCAGTCACACACCGAACTATGGCTACACCTTC; J: TRBJ1-2; D: NA; size: NA; V: TRBV12-3/TRBV12-4
CDR3: CASSYAGLDTEAFF; DNA: TGTGCCAGCAGTTACGCAGGGTTGGACACTGAAGCTTTCTTT; J: TRBJ1-1; D: NA; size: NA; V: TRBV6-5
CDR3: CSVAYLQGEAFF; DNA: TGCAGCGTTGCCTACCTCCAGGGTGAAGCTTTCTTT; J: TRBJ1-1; D: NA; size: many; V: TRBV29-1
CDR3: CSANKGYNEQYF; DNA: TGCAGTGCTAATAAGGGTTACAATGAGCAGTACTTC; J: TRBJ2-7; D: NA; size: NA; V: TRBV20-1
CDR3: CASSLEGTRVGEQYF; DNA: TGCGCCAGCAGCTTGGAAGGGACGCGGGTCGGCGAGCAGTACTTC; J: TRBJ2-7; D: NA; size: NA; V: TRBV5-1
CDR3: CASSDPYRAGYTF; DNA: TGTGCCAGCAGTGACCCCTACAGGGCGGGCTACACCTTC; J: TRBJ1-2; D: NA; size: few; V: TRBV6-5
CDR3: CASKAHRYEQYF; DNA: TGTGCCAGCAAGGCCCATCGATACGAGCAGTACTTC; J: TRBJ2-7; D: NA; size: NA; V: TRBV6-2/TRBV6-3
CDR3: CASSQDPGLNEKLFF; DNA: TGTGCCAGCAGCCAAGACCCCGGTCTTAATGAAAAACTGTTTTTT; J: TRBJ1-4; D: NA; size: few; V: TRBV4-2
CDR3: CSPRNRLGRETQYF; DNA: TGCAGTCCTAGGAACCGGCTGGGGAGAGAGACCCAGTACTTC; J: TRBJ2-5; D: NA; size: NA; V: TRBV20-1
CDR3: CASSPSRDRVGANVLTF; DNA: TGTGCCAGCAGCCCGTCCCGGGACAGGGTTGGGGCCAACGTCCTGACTTTC; J: TRBJ2-6; D: TRBD1; size: NA; V: TRBV7-9
CDR3: CASSLSRALYGYTF; DNA: TGTGCCAGCAGCTTGAGCAGGGCGCTCTATGGCTACACCTTC; J: TRBJ1-2; D: NA; size: NA; V: TRBV5-8
CDR3: CASSRQGDWEQYF; DNA: TGTGCCAGCAGCAGACAGGGAGATTGGGAGCAGTACTTC; J: TRBJ2-7; D: TRBD1; size: few; V: TRBV2
CDR3: CASSSAQGFREEAFF; DNA: TGCGCCAGCAGCTCGGCACAGGGATTTCGGGAGGAAGCTTTCTTT; J: TRBJ1-1; D: NA; size: few; V: TRBV5-1
CDR3: CASSPPRLGGVGEQFF; DNA: TGTGCCAGCAGCCCCCCACGGCTAGGGGGTGTAGGTGAGCAGTTCTTC; J: TRBJ2-1; D: NA; size: NA; V: TRBV7-9
CDR3: CASSYSGGAPDTQYF; DNA: TGCGCCAGCTCCTATAGCGGGGGGGCACCAGATACGCAGTATTTT; J: TRBJ2-3; D: TRBD2; size: few; V: TRBV10-2
CDR3: CASSLEYVWGRRSYEQYF; DNA: TGTGCCAGCAGCTTAGAGTACGTTTGGGGCAGGCGATCCTACGAGCAGTACTTC; J: TRBJ2-7; D: NA; size: NA; V: TRBV7-2
CDR3: CATSDARDRGYEQYF; DNA: TGTGCCACCAGTGACGCCCGGGACAGGGGGTACGAGCAGTACTTC; J: TRBJ2-7; D: TRBD1; size: NA; V: TRBV24-1
CDR3: CASSSTGTAGGELFF; DNA: TGCGCCAGCAGCTCGACGGGGACGGCCGGCGGGGAGCTGTTTTTT; J: TRBJ2-2; D: NA; size: NA; V: TRBV5-1
CDR3: CASSDTTGDSYEQYF; DNA: TGTGCCAGCAGCGACACGACAGGGGACTCCTACGAGCAGTACTTC; J: TRBJ2-7; D: TRBD1; size: few; V: TRBV7-9
CDR3: CASSSQSTRSYEQYF; DNA: TGTGCCAGCAGTTCACAATCCACAAGATCCTACGAGCAGTACTTC; J: TRBJ2-7; D: NA; size: few; V: TRBV12-3/TRBV12-4
CDR3: CSVPGQGGDTQYF; DNA: TGCAGCGTTCCGGGACAGGGGGGAGATACGCAGTATTTT; J: TRBJ2-3; D: TRBD1; size: few; V: TRBV29-1
CDR3: CASSFQNPATNEKLFF; DNA: TGCGCCAGCAGCTTCCAGAATCCTGCAACTAATGAAAAACTGTTTTTT; J: TRBJ1-4; D: NA; size: NA; V: TRBV5-1
CDR3: CATSGKRTQYF; DNA: TGTGCCACCAGTGGTAAAAGGACCCAGTACTTC; J: TRBJ2-5; D: NA; size: once; V: TRBV6-9
CDR3: CSARDRSGSTDTQYF; DNA: TGCAGTGCTAGAGATCGTTCAGGGAGCACAGATACGCAGTATTTT; J: TRBJ2-3; D: NA; size: NA; V: TRBV20-1
CDR3: CASSYGRGPTEAFF; DNA: TGTGCCAGCAGTTACGGCCGGGGGCCAACTGAAGCTTTCTTT; J: TRBJ1-1; D: NA; size: NA; V: TRBV6-6
CDR3: CASSQTTSGGYNEQFF; DNA: TGTGCCAGCAGTCAAACTACTAGCGGGGGCTACAATGAGCAGTTCTTC; J: TRBJ2-1; D: TRBD2; size: NA; V: TRBV6-6
CDR3: CASSSPSGVRRPAYNEQFF; DNA: TGTGCCAGCAGTTCGCCTAGCGGGGTTCGTCGGCCCGCCTACAATGAGCAGTTCTTC; J: TRBJ2-1; D: TRBD2; size: few; V: TRBV28